This T cell receptor beta chain was observed in a study of blood T cells in healthy people across ages. This clonotype was seen a handful of times. The second PCR ran roughly 6 to 11 cycles with a sample-barcoded 5' primer and J-beta primers. Via MiXCR, TCRdb re-called the 5' RACE reads, giving one row per CDR3 protein. The sample has nearly 800,000 distinct CDR3 sequences; 20% to 30% are singletons. This CDR3 region has 18 residues. These data were also reused for a study on T cells of mothers and their children.

The sequenced sample was blood. The TCR originated in a boy younger than 18 in good health. The V gene is TRBV21-1, the J gene TRBJ1-4; TRBD1 was called by the table and not checked on the DNA. TRBV21-1 is an annotated pseudogene. CDR3 sequence: CASKQKHRTGETNEKLFF. Written as DNA, the CDR3 is TGTGCCAGCAAGCAAAAGCATAGGACAGGGGAAACTAATGAAAAACTGTTTTTT.